The 27 T cell receptor beta chains given below trace back to one sample, sequenced in a study of glioma-infiltrating T cells. TCR alpha and beta CDR3 regions were amplified from RNA using iRepertoire nested multiplex PCR. Using its own MiXCR run on the multiplex PCR reads, TCRdb lists one record per CDR3 protein. Here the sample spans some 10,000 distinct CDR3 sequences, 56% being singletons. Sequencing input: glioma tissue, nonneoplastic brain tissue, or PBMCs (not recorded which). Receptors were obtained from a human donor with low-grade glioma or glioblastoma, undergoing nonglioma brain surgery, or in good health (not recorded which).

V is TRBV19 and J is TRBJ1-1; D is possibly TRBD1 (6 bases). The V and J ends lost 6 bases and 5 bases respectively, with 16 bases between them. The germline CDR1 and CDR2 sequences are LNHDA and SQIVND (reference sequence). CDR3 length equals 14 residues. The CDR3 DNA follows: TGTGCCAGTAGCGTACAGGGAAGGTTAACTGAAGCTTTCTTT. This encodes CASSVQGRLTEAFF.

This clonotype qualifies as medium-sized (0.01 to 0.1%). V is TRBV7-2 and J is TRBJ1-5; 11 bases fit TRBD1. Germline V gene data show CDR1 as SGHTA and CDR2 as FQGNSA. Trimming took 8 bases from V and 6 from J; bases not matched to a gene: 3. CDR3 size: 13 residues. The CDR3 is CASAGTGGQPQHF. The DNA for the CDR3 is TGTGCCAGCGCCGGGACAGGGGGTCAGCCCCAGCATTTT.

This chain joins TRBV25-1 and TRBJ1-2; no clear D gene. The CDR3 covers 16 residues. The V and J ends lost 4 bases and 4 bases respectively, with 19 bases between them. CDR1 is MGHDK, CDR2 SYGVNS, per germline. CDR3 sequence (DNA): TGTGCCAGCAGTGTAGAGAACACTGAAGCTTTCTATGGCTACACCTTC. Amino acids: CASSVENTEAFYGYTF.

This clonotype was detected many times. This chain links TRBV7-3 with TRBJ2-1, with D perhaps matching TRBD2 (5 bases). CDR1 SGHTA and CDR2 FQGTGA come from the germline V gene. The CDR3 is made up of 12 amino acids. The V end was cut by 3 bases, the J end by 8 bases, with 8 bases between. The CDR3 region is CASSFFGDEQFF. The CDR3 nucleotides are TGTGCCAGCAGCTTCTTCGGGGATGAGCAGTTCTTC.

This clonotype was observed a handful of times. V gene TRBV4-2 combines with J gene TRBJ2-2; D possibly corresponds to TRBD2 (5 bases). Germline lookup yields CDR1 LGHNA and CDR2 YNFKEQ. The CDR3 is made up of 15 amino acids. The V end lost 4 bases, the J end lost 3 bases, and 12 bases lay between the germline ends. Here the CDR3 DNA reads TGTGCCAGCAGCCCGATAGTGGGAGACACCGGGGAGCTGTTTTTT. This sequence encodes CASSPIVGDTGELFF.

This clonotype has a count of ten or more. V and J are TRBV5-1 and TRBJ2-5; maybe TRBD1 (5 bases). The CDR3 loop spans 13 amino acids. Germline loops: CDR1 SGHRS, CDR2 YFSETQ. The V and J ends lost 0 bases and 3 bases respectively, with 6 bases between them. CDR3 loop: CASSLGQKETQYF. The CDR3 coding sequence is TGCGCCAGCAGCTTGGGACAGAAAGAGACCCAGTACTTC.

This clonotype was counted ten times or more. A much larger clone lies a single base off, so this may be a read error. The chain has TRBV5-4 and TRBJ2-1; D is perhaps TRBD2 (6 bases). The CDR3 has 13 residues. From germline, CDR1 is SGHNT and CDR2 YYREEE (reference sequence). CDR3: CARSWARGNEQFF. The CDR3, as DNA: TGTGCCCGCAGCTGGGCACGGGGGAATGAGCAGTTCTTC.

Worth noting for this clonotype: A much larger clone lies a single base off, so this may be a read error. This chain joins TRBV29-1 and TRBJ1-1, with 9 bases fitting TRBD1. The CDR3 spans 13 residues. V gave up 6 bases and J gave up 4 bases; unmatched junction bases: 6. Germline CDR1 reads SQVTM; CDR2 reads ANQGSEA. CDR3 nucleotides: TGCAGCGTCACCGGGACAGGGTTCACTGAAGCTTTCTTT. This encodes CSVTGTGFTEAFF. Combining the CDR3 with reference TRBV29-1 and TRBJ1-1 gives the whole variable domain SAVISQKPSRDICQRGTSLTIQCQVDSQVTMMFWYRQQPGQSLTLIATANQGSEATYESGFVIDKFPISRPNLTFSTLTVSNMSPEDSSIYLCSVTGTGFTEAFFGQGTRLTVV.

In regard to this clonotype: The junction differs from germline at one of its ends, possibly a read error. This chain joins TRBV7-9 and TRBJ2-7; 8 nucleotides match TRBD1. This CDR3 has 15 residues. Looked up from germline, CDR1 is SEHNR and CDR2 is FQNEAQ (reference sequence). The CDR3 reads CSSSSSTGAAYEQYF. CDR3 DNA: TGTTCCAGCAGCTCCTCGACAGGGGCGGCCTACGAGCAGTACTTC.

This clonotype was found many times. This may be a read error, as it is one base from a much larger clone. This chain joins TRBV27 and TRBJ2-7; D unresolved. Looked up from germline, CDR1 is MNHEY and CDR2 is SMNVEV (reference sequence). The CDR3 totals 15 residues. V lost 2 bases and J lost 4, with 15 bases in between. The CDR3 bases are TGTGCCAGCAGTTTACTTTACGACATGGGTTACGAGCAGTACTTC. It is translated as CASSLLYDMGYEQYF.

CDR3: CASSKDLRLAGGRNEQFF. The CDR3 coding sequence is TGCGCCAGCAGCAAGGATCTTCGACTAGCGGGAGGGAGGAATGAGCAGTTCTTC. The V and J genes are TRBV4-1 and TRBJ2-1, with 14 positions matching TRBD2. The CDR3 is 18 residues long. Trimming removed 5 bases from V and 7 bases from J; junction bases left unmatched: 13. Per the germline V gene, CDR1 is MGHRA and CDR2 is YSYEKL.

This clonotype was recorded at least ten times. The chain links TRBV19 to TRBJ2-2; D perhaps matches TRBD1 (5 bases). Germline loops: CDR1 LNHDA, CDR2 SQIVND (reference sequence). Trimming took 4 bases from V and 2 from J, leaving 8 bases between them. The CDR3 is made up of 14 amino acids. As DNA, the CDR3 is TGTGCCAGTAGTACAGGGATAAACACCGGGGAGCTGTTTTTT. Protein: CASSTGINTGELFF. Full variable domain (outside the CDR3, taken from reference TRBV19 and TRBJ2-2): DGGITQSPKYLFRKEGQNVTLSCEQNLNHDAMYWYRQDPGQGLRLIYYSQIVNDFQKGDIAEGYSVSREKKESFPLTVTSAQKNPTAFYLCASSTGINTGELFFGEGSRLTVL.

This clonotype is labeled medium-sized. The V call is TRBV4-3, the J call TRBJ2-7; 7 bases are a match to TRBD1. Germline CDR1 LGHNA, CDR2 YSLEER. This CDR3 is built from 15 residues. V trimming: 0 bases; J trimming: 2 bases; junction bases outside the gene matches: 4. Here the CDR3 reads CASSQDRGQTYEQYF. The CDR3, as DNA: TGCGCCAGCAGCCAAGATCGGGGACAGACCTACGAGCAGTACTTC.

In this sample, this clonotype is medium-sized. CDR3: CASSGDRRPYEQYF. CDR3 coding DNA: TGTGCCAGCAGTGGAGACAGGAGGCCCTACGAGCAGTACTTC. The rearrangement links TRBV7-6 to TRBJ2-7, with TRBD1 as a possible D gene (6 bases). The V end lost 6 bases, the J end lost 2 bases, and 14 bases lay between the germline ends. In germline, CDR1 is SGHVS, CDR2 FNYEAQ. This CDR3 comprises 14 residues.

This clonotype ranks as medium-sized. V and J are TRBV6-1 and TRBJ2-2, with D unresolved. Germline V gene sequence: CDR1 MNHNS, CDR2 SASEGT. The CDR3 length is 13 residues. V lost 8 bases and J lost 0, with 7 bases in between. In DNA, the CDR3 is TGTGCCAGCTTGAGAGCGAACACCGGGGAGCTGTTTTTT. This sequence encodes CASLRANTGELFF.

This rearrangement joins TRBV4-1 to TRBJ2-1, with TRBD2 matching 9 bases. Losses at the gene ends were 1 base for V and 7 bases for J; bases not matched to a gene: 5. Germline V gene data show CDR1 as MGHRA and CDR2 as YSYEKL. The CDR3 spans 15 residues. The CDR3 here is CASSQAGTSLNEQFF. As DNA, the CDR3 is TGCGCCAGCAGCCAAGCCGGGACTAGCTTAAATGAGCAGTTCTTC.

The chain links TRBV15 to TRBJ2-1; D remains ambiguous. CDR3 length: 15 residues. From germline, CDR1 is LNHNV and CDR2 YYDKDF (reference sequence). Trimming left V 5 bases short and J 0 bases short, with 11 bases between. The CDR3 is CATSPTSGSYNEQFF. As DNA, the CDR3 is TGTGCCACCAGCCCGACTTCTGGCTCCTACAATGAGCAGTTCTTC.

For this clonotype: The junction differs from germline at one of its ends, possibly a read error. The chain couples TRBV28 to TRBJ2-3; D assignment may be TRBD1 or TRBD2 (5 bases each). CDR3 size: 16 residues. Germline V gene data show CDR1 as MDHEN and CDR2 as SYDVKM. CDR3 in amino acids: CASSLLGTRSTDTKYF. The CDR3 DNA reads TGTGCCAGCAGTTTGCTGGGGACGAGAAGCACAGATACGAAGTATTTT.

This chain uses TRBV5-1 with TRBJ2-7; D gene ambiguous. Germline assignment: CDR1 SGHRS and CDR2 YFSETQ. The CDR3 is 15 amino acids. V was trimmed by 2 bases and J by 2 bases, leaving 14 bases between them. The CDR3 DNA is TGCGCCAGCAGCTTACGCGGCAGCGACACCTACGAGCAGTACTTC. Its translation: CASSLRGSDTYEQYF. The whole variable domain, filled in from reference TRBV5-1 and TRBJ2-7, reads KAGVTQTPRYLIKTRGQQVTLSCSPISGHRSVSWYQQTPGQGLQFLFEYFSETQRNKGNFPGRFSGRQFSNSRSEMNVSTLELGDSALYLCASSLRGSDTYEQYFGPGTRLTVT.

V usage is TRBV2 and J usage is TRBJ2-1; D possibly corresponds to TRBD2 (6 bases). The ends were cut back, 7 bases at V and 14 bases at J, with 21 bases in the middle. CDR3 size: 13 residues. Germline V gene data show CDR1 as SNHLY and CDR2 as FYNNEI. The CDR3, as DNA: TGTGCCAGCACCGGGAGTTCCTACAATGGGGAGTTCTTC. It codes for CASTGSSYNGEFF.

This clonotype was observed many times. The gene calls are TRBV29-1 and TRBJ2-5; the D is unclear. The V and J ends lost 6 bases and 2 bases respectively, with 10 bases between them. The CDR3 runs 12 residues. CDR1 and CDR2 (germline): SQVTM, ANQGSEA. The CDR3 protein is CSVRRSQETQYF. In DNA form, the CDR3 reads TGCAGCGTCAGAAGATCACAAGAGACCCAGTACTTC.

The chain carries TRBV19 and TRBJ2-5; no firm D call. CDR1 and CDR2 from the germline V gene are LNHDA and SQIVND (reference sequence). This CDR3 is 13 amino acids long. V lost 5 bases to trimming and J lost 8 bases, with 15 bases between them. CDR3 in amino acids: CASSPTIQRTQYF. Written as DNA, the CDR3 is TGTGCCAGTAGTCCAACAATCCAAAGAACCCAGTACTTC.

This chain uses TRBV20-1 with TRBJ2-1; possible D gene TRBD1, 5 bases. The germline CDR1 and CDR2 sequences are DFQATT and SNEGSKA (reference sequence). Trimming shortened V by 6 bases and J by 2 bases, and 14 bases separated the two germline ends. This CDR3 comprises 14 residues. CDR3 in amino acids: CSAEHGAAYNEQFF. In DNA, the CDR3 is TGCAGTGCCGAACATGGGGCGGCCTACAATGAGCAGTTCTTC.

This clonotype was detected many times. The rearrangement uses TRBV28 and TRBJ1-5; D is unclear. Germline V CDR1 and CDR2: MDHEN, SYDVKM. The CDR3 length is 13 residues. V shed 7 bases and J shed 3 bases, with 10 bases lying between them. The CDR3 reads CASTQVTNQPQHF. In DNA form, the CDR3 reads TGTGCCAGCACCCAGGTCACCAATCAGCCCCAGCATTTT. Combining the CDR3 with reference TRBV28 and TRBJ1-5 gives the whole variable domain DVKVTQSSRYLVKRTGEKVFLECVQDMDHENMFWYRQDPGLGLRLIYFSYDVKMKEKGDIPEGYSVSREKKERFSLILESASTNQTSMYLCASTQVTNQPQHFGDGTRLSIL.

Within the sample, this clonotype is medium-sized. The chain couples TRBV20-1 to TRBJ1-1; unclear D gene. The CDR3 is made up of 12 amino acids. Trimming removed 5 bases from V and 5 bases from J, with 12 bases in between. From germline, CDR1 is DFQATT and CDR2 SNEGSKA (reference sequence). CDR3 nucleotide sequence: TGCAGTGCTTCGCCTATATGGACTGAAGCTTTCTTT. Its protein product is CSASPIWTEAFF.

Points on this clonotype: An end of the junction does not agree with germline; a read error may underlie this. The J gene is TRBJ2-3, the V gene TRBV4-1, with 7 bases aligning to TRBD2. The CDR3 runs to 15 residues. Germline V lookup: CDR1 MGHRA, CDR2 YSYEKL. Here the CDR3 reads CASSQDERGTDTQYF. As DNA, the CDR3 is TGCGCCAGCAGCCAAGATGAGCGGGGCACGGATACGCAGTATTTT.

This clonotype has just one count. The conserved phenylalanine or tryptophan normally closing the CDR3 is absent here, so this likely arose from a read error. The chain employs TRBV6-1 and TRBJ2-6; possibly TRBD1 for D (5 bases). Germline V lookup: CDR1 MNHNS, CDR2 SASEGT. The CDR3 runs to 15 residues. The DNA of the CDR3 is TGTGCCAGCAGTGAAGCCCACTCTGGGGCCAAAGTCCTGACTTCG. It encodes CASSEAHSGAKVLTS.